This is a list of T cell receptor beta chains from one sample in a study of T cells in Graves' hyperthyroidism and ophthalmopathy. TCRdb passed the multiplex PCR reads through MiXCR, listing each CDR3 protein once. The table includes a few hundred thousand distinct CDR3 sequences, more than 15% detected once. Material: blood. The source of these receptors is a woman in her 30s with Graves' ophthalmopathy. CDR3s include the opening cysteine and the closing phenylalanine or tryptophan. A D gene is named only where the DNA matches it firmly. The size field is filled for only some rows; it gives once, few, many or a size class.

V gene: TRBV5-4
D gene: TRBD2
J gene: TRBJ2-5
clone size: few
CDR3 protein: CASTTSADQETQYF
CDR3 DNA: TGTGCCAGCACAACTAGCGCCGACCAAGAGACCCAGTACTTC

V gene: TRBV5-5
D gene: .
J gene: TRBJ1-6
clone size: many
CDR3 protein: CASSPPGTGRSPLHF
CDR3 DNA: TGTGCCAGCAGCCCGCCGGGGACGGGACGTTCACCCCTCCACTTT

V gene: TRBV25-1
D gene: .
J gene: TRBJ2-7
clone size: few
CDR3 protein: CASSESLTYEQYF
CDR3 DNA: TGTGCCAGCAGTGAATCTCTCACGTACGAGCAGTACTTC

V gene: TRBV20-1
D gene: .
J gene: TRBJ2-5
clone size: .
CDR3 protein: CSARIQGRETQYF
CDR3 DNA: TGCAGTGCTAGAATTCAGGGGAGAGAGACCCAGTACTTC

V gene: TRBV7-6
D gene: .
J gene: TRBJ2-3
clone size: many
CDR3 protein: CASSLGYRDTQYF
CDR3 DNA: TGTGCCAGCAGCTTAGGGTATAGGGATACGCAGTATTTT

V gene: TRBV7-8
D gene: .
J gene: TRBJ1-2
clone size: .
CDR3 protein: CASSLVPAPPDGYTF
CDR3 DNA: TGTGCCAGCAGCTTAGTCCCGGCGCCTCCGGATGGCTACACCTTC

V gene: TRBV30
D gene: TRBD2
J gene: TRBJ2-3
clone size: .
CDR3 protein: CAWILAGGPSDTQYF
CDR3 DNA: TGTGCCTGGATTTTAGCGGGAGGGCCTTCGGATACGCAGTATTTT

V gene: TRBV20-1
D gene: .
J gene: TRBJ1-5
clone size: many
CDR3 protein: CSAKGDSNQPQHF
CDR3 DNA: TGCAGTGCTAAAGGGGACAGCAATCAGCCCCAGCATTTT

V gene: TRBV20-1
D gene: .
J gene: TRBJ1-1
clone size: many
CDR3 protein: CSAEANRLDTEAFF
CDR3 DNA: TGCAGTGCCGAGGCAAACAGGCTAGACACTGAAGCTTTCTTT

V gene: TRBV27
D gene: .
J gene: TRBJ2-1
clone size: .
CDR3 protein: CASSLNGQGLHEQFF
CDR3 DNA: TGTGCCAGCAGTTTAAATGGGCAGGGTCTGCATGAGCAGTTCTTC

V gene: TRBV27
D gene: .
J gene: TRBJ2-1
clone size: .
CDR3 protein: CASSSKLTPNYNEQFF
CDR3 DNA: TGTGCCAGCAGTTCAAAACTAACACCGAACTACAATGAGCAGTTCTTC

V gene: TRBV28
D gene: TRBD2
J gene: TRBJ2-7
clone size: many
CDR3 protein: CASSLLEGGRAIHEQYF
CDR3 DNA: TGTGCCAGCAGTTTATTAGAGGGCGGGAGGGCGATACATGAGCAGTACTTC

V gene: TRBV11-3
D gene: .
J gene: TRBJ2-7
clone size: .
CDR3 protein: CASSLGPSGDEQYF
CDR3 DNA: TGTGCCAGCAGCCTTGGACCATCCGGCGACGAGCAGTACTTC

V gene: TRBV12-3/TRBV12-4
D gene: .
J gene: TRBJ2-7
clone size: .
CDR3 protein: CASRKGSIGAYEQYF
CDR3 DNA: TGTGCCAGCAGGAAGGGAAGCATCGGGGCATACGAGCAGTACTTC

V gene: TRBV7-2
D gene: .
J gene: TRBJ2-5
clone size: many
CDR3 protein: CASSSGLEGGSETQYF
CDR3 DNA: TGTGCCAGCAGCTCCGGACTAGAGGGGGGGTCAGAGACCCAGTACTTC

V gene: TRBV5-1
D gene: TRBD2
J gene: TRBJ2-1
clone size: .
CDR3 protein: CASSLQGTSGSSGYNEQFF
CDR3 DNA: TGCGCCAGCAGCTTGCAGGGGACTAGCGGGAGTTCGGGGTACAATGAGCAGTTCTTC

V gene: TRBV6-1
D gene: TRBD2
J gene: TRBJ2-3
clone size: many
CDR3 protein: CASSEEAGGVDTQYF
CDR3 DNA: TGTGCCAGCAGTGAAGAAGCGGGAGGTGTAGATACGCAGTATTTT

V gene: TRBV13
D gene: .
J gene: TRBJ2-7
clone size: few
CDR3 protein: CASSYPGRPYEQYF
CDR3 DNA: TGTGCCAGCAGTTATCCGGGCCGACCCTACGAGCAGTACTTC

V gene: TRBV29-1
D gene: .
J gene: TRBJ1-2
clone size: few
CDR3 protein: CSVGGDIVTF
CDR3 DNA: TGCAGCGTTGGAGGGGATATCGTCACCTTC

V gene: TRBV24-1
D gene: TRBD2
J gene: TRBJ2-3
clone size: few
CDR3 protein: CATSGTVQPGLADTQYF
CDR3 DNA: TGTGCCACCAGTGGAACCGTTCAGCCCGGACTAGCAGATACGCAGTATTTT

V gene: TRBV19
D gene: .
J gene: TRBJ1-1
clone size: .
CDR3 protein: CASSMWGRGANEAFF
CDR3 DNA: TGTGCCAGTAGTATGTGGGGCAGGGGAGCTAATGAAGCTTTCTTT

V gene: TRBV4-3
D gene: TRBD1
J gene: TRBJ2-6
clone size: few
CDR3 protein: CASNTPHRGRRGANVLTF
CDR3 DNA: TGCGCCAGCAACACACCCCACAGGGGGCGTCGAGGGGCCAACGTCCTGACTTTC

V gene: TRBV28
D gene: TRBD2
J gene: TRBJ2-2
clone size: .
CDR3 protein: CATSGLAGVTGELFF
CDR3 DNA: TGTGCCACCTCGGGACTAGCTGGAGTCACCGGGGAGCTGTTTTTT

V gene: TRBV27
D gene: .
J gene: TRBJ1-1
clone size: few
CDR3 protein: CASSLAHDSEAFF
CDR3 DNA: TGTGCCAGCAGTTTGGCCCACGACTCTGAAGCTTTCTTT

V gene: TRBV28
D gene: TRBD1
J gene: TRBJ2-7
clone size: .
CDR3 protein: CASRPAGGAYSYEQYF
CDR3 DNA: TGTGCCAGCAGACCCGCAGGGGGCGCGTACAGCTACGAGCAGTACTTC

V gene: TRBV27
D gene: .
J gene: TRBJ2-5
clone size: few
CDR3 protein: CASRALSRKPEYF
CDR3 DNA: TGTGCCAGCAGAGCCCTAAGTCGGAAGCCTGAGTACTTC

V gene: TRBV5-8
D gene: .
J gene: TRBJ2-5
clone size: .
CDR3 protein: CASSWGDRETQYF
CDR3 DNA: TGTGCCAGCAGCTGGGGGGACAGAGAGACCCAGTACTTC

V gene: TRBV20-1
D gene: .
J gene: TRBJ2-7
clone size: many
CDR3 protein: CSARDVGRPSYEQYF
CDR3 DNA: TGCAGTGCGAGAGATGTGGGGCGCCCCTCCTACGAGCAGTACTTC

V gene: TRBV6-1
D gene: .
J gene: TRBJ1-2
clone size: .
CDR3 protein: CASRPDGAAGYGYTF
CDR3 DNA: TGTGCCAGCAGACCCGACGGAGCCGCGGGCTATGGCTACACCTTC

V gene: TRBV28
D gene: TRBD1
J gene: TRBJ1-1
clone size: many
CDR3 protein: CASSPGTGGGGTEAFF
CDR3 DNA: TGTGCCAGCAGTCCCGGGACAGGGGGTGGGGGGACTGAAGCTTTCTTT

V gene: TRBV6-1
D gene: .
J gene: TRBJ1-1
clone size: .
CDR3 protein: CASRKRGGANTEAFF
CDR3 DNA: TGTGCCAGCAGAAAAAGAGGGGGGGCGAACACTGAAGCTTTCTTT

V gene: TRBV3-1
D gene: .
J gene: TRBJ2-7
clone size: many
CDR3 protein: CASSQEGQTYEQYF
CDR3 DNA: TGTGCCAGCAGCCAAGAAGGTCAAACCTACGAGCAGTACTTC

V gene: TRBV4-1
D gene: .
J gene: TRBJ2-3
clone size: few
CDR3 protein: CASSQPGLAYDTQYF
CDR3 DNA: TGCGCCAGCAGCCAACCGGGACTGGCGTATGATACGCAGTATTTT

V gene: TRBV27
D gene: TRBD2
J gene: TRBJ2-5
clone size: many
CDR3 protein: CASSPTSGKGQETQYF
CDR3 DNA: TGTGCCAGCAGTCCGACTAGCGGGAAAGGGCAAGAGACCCAGTACTTC

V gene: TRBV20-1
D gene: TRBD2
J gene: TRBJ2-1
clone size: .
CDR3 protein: CSARDSSGGSGNEQFF
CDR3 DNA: TGCAGTGCTAGAGATTCTTCGGGCGGGAGTGGTAATGAGCAGTTCTTC

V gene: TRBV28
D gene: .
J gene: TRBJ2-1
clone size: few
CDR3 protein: CASSTTSRNEQFF
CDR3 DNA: TGTGCCAGCAGCACAACTAGCAGGAATGAGCAGTTCTTC

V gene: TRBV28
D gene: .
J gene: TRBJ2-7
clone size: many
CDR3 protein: CASSLSRTASYEQYF
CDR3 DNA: TGTGCCAGCAGTTTATCCCGGACGGCCTCCTACGAGCAGTACTTC

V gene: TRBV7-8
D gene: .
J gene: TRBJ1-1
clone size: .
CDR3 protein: CASSPRVRAEAFF
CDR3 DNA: TGTGCCAGCAGTCCGAGGGTGAGGGCTGAAGCTTTCTTT

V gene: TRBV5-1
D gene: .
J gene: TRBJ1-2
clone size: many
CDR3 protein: CASSPGDSNYGYTF
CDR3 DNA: TGCGCCAGCAGCCCCGGCGACAGTAACTATGGCTACACCTTC

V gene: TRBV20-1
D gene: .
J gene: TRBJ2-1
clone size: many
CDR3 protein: CSARVAGFIYNEQFF
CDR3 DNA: TGCAGTGCTAGAGTCGCAGGGTTTATCTACAATGAGCAGTTCTTC

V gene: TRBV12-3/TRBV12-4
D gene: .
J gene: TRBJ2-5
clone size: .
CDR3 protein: CASSLKRRGLAEETQYF
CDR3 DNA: TGTGCCAGCAGTTTAAAACGGAGGGGGCTAGCGGAAGAGACCCAGTACTTC

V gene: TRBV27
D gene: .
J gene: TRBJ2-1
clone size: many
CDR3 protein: CASSDPKGTNEQFF
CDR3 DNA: TGTGCCAGCAGTGACCCCAAGGGTACCAATGAGCAGTTCTTC

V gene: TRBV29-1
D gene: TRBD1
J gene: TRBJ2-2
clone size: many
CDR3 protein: CSAGGGTGDTGELFF
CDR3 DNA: TGCAGCGCCGGAGGGGGGACAGGGGACACCGGGGAGCTGTTTTTT

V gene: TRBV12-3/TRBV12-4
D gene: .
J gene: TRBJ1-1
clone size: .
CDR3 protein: CASSSDTETAFF
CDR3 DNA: TGTGCCAGCAGTTCGGACACTGAGACAGCTTTCTTT

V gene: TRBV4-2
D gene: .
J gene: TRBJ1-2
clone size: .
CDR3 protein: CASSQEGGSPNLYGYTF
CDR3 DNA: TGTGCCAGCAGCCAAGAGGGTGGGAGCCCGAACCTCTATGGCTACACCTTC

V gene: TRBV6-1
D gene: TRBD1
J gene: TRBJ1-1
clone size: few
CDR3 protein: CASSRTGTTLLAFF
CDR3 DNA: TGTGCCAGCTCCCGGACAGGGACTACACTGCTGGCTTTCTTT

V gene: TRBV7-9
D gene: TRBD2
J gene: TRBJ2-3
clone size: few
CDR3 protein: CASSFSTSGSADTQYF
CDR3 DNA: TGTGCCAGCAGCTTCTCGACTAGCGGGAGTGCAGATACGCAGTATTTT

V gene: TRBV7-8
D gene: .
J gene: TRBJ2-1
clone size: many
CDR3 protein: CASSLTGNNEQFF
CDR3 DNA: TGTGCCAGCAGCTTAACAGGAAACAATGAGCAGTTCTTC

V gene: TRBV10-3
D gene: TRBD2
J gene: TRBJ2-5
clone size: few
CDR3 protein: CAISTLAGAGKETQYF
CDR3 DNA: TGTGCCATCAGCACTCTAGCGGGAGCGGGGAAGGAGACCCAGTACTTC

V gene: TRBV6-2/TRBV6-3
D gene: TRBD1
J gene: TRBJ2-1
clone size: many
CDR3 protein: CASSYLGQGAGEQFF
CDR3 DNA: TGTGCCAGCAGTTACTTGGGACAGGGGGCCGGTGAGCAGTTCTTC

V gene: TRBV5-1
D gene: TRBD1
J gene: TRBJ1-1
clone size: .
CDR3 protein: CASSAQGAETEAFF
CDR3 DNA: TGCGCCAGCAGCGCGCAGGGGGCTGAGACTGAAGCTTTCTTT

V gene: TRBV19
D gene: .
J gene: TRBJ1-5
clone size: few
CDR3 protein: CASSRALYQPQHF
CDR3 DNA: TGTGCCAGTAGCAGGGCCTTATACCAGCCCCAGCATTTT

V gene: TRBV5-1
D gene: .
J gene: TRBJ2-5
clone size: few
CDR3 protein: CASSFSEDFQETQYF
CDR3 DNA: TGCGCCAGCAGCTTCAGCGAAGATTTCCAAGAGACCCAGTACTTC

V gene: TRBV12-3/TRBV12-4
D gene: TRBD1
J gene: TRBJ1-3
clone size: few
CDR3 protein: CASSTDRGLRNTIYF
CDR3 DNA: TGTGCCAGCAGTACAGACAGGGGGCTTAGAAACACCATATATTTT